This T cell receptor (beta chain) was captured in a study of vaccination and CD4 T cells after COVID-19. Study overall: Cells were stimulated with overlapping spike peptides from SARS-CoV-2, HCoV-NL63, HCoV-OC43 and HCoV-229E.

J gave up 6 bases and V 4 bases, and 3 bases lay outside the gene matches. CDR1 is MNHNS and CDR2 is SASEGT in the germline V gene. The CDR3 has 14 amino acids. A word on this clonotype: Its antigen is currently unknown.

The Oncomine TCR Beta short-read assay was applied to DNA of cultured CD4+ T cells. TCRdb re-derived calls from the PCR reads in MiXCR, one entry per CDR3 protein. The sample has more than 12,000 distinct CDR3 sequences, about 50% seen once; the top ten hold roughly 12%. Regarding treatment: 10-day PBMC culture with coronavirus spike peptide pools or control peptides (ViraFEST assay). Alongside around 9.7 IU/ml IL-2 and roughly 10 ug/ml peptide pools, PBMCs were cultured at two million per well. V is TRBV6-1 and J is TRBJ1-2; 12 nucleotides line up with TRBD1. This receptor was identified in a human donor who had recovered from COVID-19. Sequenced input: CD4+ T cells from blood, cultured in vitro. The CDR3 nucleotides are TGTGCCAGCAGTGGGGACAGGGGGCTGAATGGCTACACCTTC. Protein: CASSGDRGLNGYTF.